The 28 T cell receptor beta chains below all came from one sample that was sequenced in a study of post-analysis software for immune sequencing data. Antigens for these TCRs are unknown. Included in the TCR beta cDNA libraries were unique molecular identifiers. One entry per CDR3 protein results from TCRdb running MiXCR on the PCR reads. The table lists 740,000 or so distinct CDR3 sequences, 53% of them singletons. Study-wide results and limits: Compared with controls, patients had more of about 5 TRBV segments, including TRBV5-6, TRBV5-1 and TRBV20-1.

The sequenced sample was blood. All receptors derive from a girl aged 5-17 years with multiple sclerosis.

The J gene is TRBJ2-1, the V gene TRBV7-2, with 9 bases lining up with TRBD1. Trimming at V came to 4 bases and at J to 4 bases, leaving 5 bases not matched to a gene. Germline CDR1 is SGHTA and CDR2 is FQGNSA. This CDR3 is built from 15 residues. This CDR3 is CASSSDRGNYNEQFF. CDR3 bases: TGTGCCAGCAGCTCCGACAGGGGGAATTACAATGAGCAGTTCTTC. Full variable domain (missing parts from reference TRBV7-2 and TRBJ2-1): GAGVSQSPSNKVTEKGKDVELRCDPISGHTALYWYRQSLGQGLEFLIYFQGNSAPDKSGLPSDRFSAERTGGSVSTLTIQRTQQEDSAVYLCASSSDRGNYNEQFFGPGTRLTVL.

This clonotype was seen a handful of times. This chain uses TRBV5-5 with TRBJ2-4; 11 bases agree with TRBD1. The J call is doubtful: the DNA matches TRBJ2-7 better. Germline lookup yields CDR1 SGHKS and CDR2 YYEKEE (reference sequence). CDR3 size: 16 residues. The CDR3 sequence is CASSSVGTGGTYEQYF. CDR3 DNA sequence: TGTGCCAGCAGCTCGGTCGGGACAGGGGGTACCTACGAGCAGTACTTC.

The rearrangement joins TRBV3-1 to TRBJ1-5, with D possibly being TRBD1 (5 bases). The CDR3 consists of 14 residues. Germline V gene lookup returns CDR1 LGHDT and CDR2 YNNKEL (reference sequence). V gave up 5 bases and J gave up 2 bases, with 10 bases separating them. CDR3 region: CASSGSGGNQPQHF. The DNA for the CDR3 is TGTGCCAGCAGCGGGTCGGGGGGCAATCAGCCCCAGCATTTT.

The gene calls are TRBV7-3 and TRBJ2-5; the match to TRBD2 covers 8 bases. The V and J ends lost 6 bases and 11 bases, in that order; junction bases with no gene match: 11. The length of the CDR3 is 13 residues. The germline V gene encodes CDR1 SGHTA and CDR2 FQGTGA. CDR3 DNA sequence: TGTGCCAGCAGTCCGGGACTAGTCGCTGAGCAGTACTTC. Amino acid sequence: CASSPGLVAEQYF. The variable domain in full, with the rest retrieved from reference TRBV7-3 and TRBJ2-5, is GAGVSQTPSNKVTEKGKYVELRCDPISGHTALYWYRQSLGQGPEFLIYFQGTGAADDSGLPNDRFFAVRPEGSVSTLKIQRTERGDSAVYLCASSPGLVAEQYFGPGTRLLVL.

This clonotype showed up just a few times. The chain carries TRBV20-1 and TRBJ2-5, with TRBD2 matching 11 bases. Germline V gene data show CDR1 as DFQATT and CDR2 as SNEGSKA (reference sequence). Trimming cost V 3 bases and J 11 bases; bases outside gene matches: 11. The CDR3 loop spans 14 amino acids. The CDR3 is CSASELAGVREQYF. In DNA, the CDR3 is TGCAGTGCTAGTGAACTAGCGGGAGTGAGGGAGCAGTACTTC.

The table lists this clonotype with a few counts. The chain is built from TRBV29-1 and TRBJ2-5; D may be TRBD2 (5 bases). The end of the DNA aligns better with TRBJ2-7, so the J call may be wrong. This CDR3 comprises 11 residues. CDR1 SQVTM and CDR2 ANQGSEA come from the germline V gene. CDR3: CSVIRDYEQYF. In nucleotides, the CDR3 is TGCAGCGTTATCCGGGACTACGAGCAGTACTTC.

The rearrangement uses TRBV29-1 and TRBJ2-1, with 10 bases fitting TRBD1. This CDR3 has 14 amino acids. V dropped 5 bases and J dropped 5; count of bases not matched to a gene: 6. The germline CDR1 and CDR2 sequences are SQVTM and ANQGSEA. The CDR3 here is CSVRTGGVNNEQFF. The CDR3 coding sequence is TGCAGCGTTCGGACAGGGGGAGTAAACAATGAGCAGTTCTTC.

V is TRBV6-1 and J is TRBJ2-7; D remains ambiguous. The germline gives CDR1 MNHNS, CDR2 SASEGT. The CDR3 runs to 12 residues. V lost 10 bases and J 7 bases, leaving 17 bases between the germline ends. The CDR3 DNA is TGTGCCACCACCGACGGTCCTGGTGAGCAGTACTTC. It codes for CATTDGPGEQYF.

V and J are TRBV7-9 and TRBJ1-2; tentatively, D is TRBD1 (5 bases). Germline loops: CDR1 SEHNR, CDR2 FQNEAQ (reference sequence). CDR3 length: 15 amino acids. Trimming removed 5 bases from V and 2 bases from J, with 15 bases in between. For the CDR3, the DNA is TGTGCCAGCAGCGCAATGGACATTTCGAACTATGGCTACACCTTC. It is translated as CASSAMDISNYGYTF.

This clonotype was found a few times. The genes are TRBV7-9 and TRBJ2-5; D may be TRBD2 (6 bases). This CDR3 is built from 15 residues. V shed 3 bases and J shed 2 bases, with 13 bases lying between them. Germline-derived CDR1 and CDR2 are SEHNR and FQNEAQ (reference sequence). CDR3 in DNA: TGTGCCAGCAGCTTTGGCGGGGCGAGACAAGAGACCCAGTACTTC. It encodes CASSFGGARQETQYF.

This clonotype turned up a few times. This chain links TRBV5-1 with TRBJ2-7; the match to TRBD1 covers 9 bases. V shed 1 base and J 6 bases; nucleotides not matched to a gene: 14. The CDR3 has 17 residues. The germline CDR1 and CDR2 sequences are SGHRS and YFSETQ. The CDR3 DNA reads TGCGCCAGCAGCTTGTCACGGCGGGGGACAGGGCCCTCCGAGCAGTACTTC. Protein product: CASSLSRRGTGPSEQYF.

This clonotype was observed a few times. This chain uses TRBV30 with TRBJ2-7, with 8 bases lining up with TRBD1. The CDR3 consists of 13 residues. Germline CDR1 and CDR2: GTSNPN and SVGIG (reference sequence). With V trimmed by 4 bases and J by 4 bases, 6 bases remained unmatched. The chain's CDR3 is CAWNQGANYEQYF. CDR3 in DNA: TGTGCCTGGAACCAGGGGGCTAATTACGAGCAGTACTTC.

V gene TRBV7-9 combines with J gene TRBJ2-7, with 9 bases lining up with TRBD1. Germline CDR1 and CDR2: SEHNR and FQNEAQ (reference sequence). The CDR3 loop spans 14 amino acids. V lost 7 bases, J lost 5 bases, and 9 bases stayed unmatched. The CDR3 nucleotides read TGTGCCAGCACCACGGGACAGGGCAGGGACGAGCAGTACTTC. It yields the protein CASTTGQGRDEQYF.

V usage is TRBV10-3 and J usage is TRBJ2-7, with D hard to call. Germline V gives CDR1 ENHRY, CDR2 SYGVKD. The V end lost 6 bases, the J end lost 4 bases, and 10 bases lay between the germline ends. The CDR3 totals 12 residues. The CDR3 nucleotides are TGTGCCATCAGGAAGGACGGTTACGAGCAGTACTTC. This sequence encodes CAIRKDGYEQYF.

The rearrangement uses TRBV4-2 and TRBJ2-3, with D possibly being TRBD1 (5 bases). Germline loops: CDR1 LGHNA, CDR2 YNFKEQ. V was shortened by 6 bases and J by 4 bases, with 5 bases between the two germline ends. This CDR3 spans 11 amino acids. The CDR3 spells CASRQADTQYF. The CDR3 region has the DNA TGTGCCAGCAGACAGGCAGATACGCAGTATTTT.

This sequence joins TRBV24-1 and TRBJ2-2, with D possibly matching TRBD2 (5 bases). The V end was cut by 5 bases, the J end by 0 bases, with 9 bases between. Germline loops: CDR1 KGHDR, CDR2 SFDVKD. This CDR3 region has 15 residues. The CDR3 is CATSGTGTNTGELFF. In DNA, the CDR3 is TGTGCCACCAGTGGAACCGGGACGAACACCGGGGAGCTGTTTTTT.

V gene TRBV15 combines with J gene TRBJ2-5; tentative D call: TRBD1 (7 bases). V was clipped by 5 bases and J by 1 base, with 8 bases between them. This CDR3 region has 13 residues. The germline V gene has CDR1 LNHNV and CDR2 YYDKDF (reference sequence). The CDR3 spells CATSQGGQETQYF. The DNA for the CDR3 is TGTGCCACCAGCCAGGGGGGCCAAGAGACCCAGTACTTC.

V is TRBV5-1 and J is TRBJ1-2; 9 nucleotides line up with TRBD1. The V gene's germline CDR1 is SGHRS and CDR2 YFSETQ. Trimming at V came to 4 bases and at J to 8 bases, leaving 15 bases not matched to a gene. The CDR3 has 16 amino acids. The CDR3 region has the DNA TGCGCCAGCAGCGGCGCAGTTTGGACAGGGGAGTCGGGCTACACCTTC. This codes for CASSGAVWTGESGYTF.

The DNA for the CDR3 is TGTGCCAGCCAGGCTAATAATTCACCCCTCCACTTT. Its translation is CASQANNSPLHF. This rearrangement joins TRBV12-3 or TRBV12-4 to TRBJ1-6; no reliable D call. The V and J ends lost 8 bases and 5 bases respectively, with 7 bases between them. This CDR3 comprises 12 residues.

The CDR3 DNA follows: TGCAGCGTTGTCTGGTGGACTAGCGGGAGGGCCTTGGGGCGGACAGATACGCAGTATTTT. It codes for CSVVWWTSGRALGRTDTQYF. V and J are TRBV29-1 and TRBJ2-3, with 15 bases identical to TRBD2. This CDR3 is 20 amino acids long. Trimming took 4 bases from V and 3 from J; bases not matched to a gene: 17. Germline V gene sequence: CDR1 SQVTM, CDR2 ANQGSEA.

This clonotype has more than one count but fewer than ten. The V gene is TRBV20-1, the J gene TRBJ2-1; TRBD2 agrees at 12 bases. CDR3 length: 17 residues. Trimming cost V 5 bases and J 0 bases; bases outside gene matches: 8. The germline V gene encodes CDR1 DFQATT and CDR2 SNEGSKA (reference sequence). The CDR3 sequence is CSAAGLAGQSSYNEQFF. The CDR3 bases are TGCAGTGCTGCGGGACTAGCGGGCCAAAGCTCCTACAATGAGCAGTTCTTC.

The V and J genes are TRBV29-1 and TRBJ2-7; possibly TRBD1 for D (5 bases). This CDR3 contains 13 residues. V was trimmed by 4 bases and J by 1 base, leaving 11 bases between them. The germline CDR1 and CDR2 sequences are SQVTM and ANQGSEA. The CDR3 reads CSVGQTDSYEQYF. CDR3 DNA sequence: TGCAGCGTTGGACAGACCGATTCCTACGAGCAGTACTTC.

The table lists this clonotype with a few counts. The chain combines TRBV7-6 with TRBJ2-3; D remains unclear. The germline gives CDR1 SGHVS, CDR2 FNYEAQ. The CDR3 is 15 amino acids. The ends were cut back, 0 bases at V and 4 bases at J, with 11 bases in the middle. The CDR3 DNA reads TGTGCCAGCAGCTTAGCAAACGGCTTCTCAGATACGCAGTATTTT. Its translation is CASSLANGFSDTQYF. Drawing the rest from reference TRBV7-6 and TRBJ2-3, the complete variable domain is GAGVSQSPRYKVTKRGQDVALRCDPISGHVSLYWYRQALGQGPEFLTYFNYEAQQDKSGLPNDRFSAERPEGSISTLTIQRTEQRDSAMYRCASSLANGFSDTQYFGPGTRLTVL.

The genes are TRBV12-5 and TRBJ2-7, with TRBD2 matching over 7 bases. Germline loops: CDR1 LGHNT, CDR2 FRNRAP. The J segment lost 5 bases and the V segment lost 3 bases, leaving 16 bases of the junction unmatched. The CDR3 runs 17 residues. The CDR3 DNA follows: TGTGCTAGTGGTTTCCCACCCCGAGATGGCGGGAGTCACGAGCAGTACTTC. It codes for CASGFPPRDGGSHEQYF.

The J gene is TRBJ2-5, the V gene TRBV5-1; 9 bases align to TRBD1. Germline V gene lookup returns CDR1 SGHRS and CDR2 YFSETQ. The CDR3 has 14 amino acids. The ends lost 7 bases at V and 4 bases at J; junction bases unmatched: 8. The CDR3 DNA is TGCGCCAGCTCCACAGACAGGGGGAGAGAGACCCAGTACTTC. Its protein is CASSTDRGRETQYF.

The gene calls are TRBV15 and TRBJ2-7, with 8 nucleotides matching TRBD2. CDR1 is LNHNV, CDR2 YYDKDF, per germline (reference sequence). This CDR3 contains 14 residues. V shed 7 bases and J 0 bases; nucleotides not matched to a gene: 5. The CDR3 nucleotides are TGTGCCACCAACAGTACTAGCGGCTCCTACGAGCAGTACTTC. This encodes CATNSTSGSYEQYF.

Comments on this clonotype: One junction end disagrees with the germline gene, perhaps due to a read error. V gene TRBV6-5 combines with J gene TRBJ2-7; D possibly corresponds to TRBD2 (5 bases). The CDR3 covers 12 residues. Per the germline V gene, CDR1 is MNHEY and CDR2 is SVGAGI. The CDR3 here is CAGSRTGNEQYF. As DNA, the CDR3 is TGTGCCGGCAGTCGGACGGGGAACGAGCAGTACTTC.

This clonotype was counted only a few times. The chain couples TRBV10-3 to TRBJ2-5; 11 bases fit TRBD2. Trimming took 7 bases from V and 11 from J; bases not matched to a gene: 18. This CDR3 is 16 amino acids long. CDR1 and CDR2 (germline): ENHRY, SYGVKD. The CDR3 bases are TGTGCCATCACTGTTAGCGGGAGGGCTCAGATGAGTGAGCAGTACTTC. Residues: CAITVSGRAQMSEQYF.